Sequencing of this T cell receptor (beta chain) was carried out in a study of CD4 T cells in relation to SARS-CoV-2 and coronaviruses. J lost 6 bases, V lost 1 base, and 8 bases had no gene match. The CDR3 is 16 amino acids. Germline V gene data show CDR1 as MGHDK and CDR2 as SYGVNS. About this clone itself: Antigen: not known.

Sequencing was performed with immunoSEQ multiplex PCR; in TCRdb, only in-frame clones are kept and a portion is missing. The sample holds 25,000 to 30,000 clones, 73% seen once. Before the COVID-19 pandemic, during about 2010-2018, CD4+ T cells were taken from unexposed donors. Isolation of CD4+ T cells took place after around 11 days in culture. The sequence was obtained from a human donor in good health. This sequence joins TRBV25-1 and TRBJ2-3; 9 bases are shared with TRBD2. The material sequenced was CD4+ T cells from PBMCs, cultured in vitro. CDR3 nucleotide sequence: TGTGCCAGCAGTGAATTTCTAGCGGGGACTCTTGATACGCAGTATTTT. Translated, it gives CASSEFLAGTLDTQYF.